The table lists the clone carrying this TCR beta chain with a count of one. Sequencing was designed to attain a depth spanning 1 in 200,000 to 1 in 1 million T cells. TCRdb's table, derived via immunoSEQ multiplex PCR, lists solely in-frame clones and lacks some. Here the sample spans 110,000 to 150,000 clones, 60% to 85% being singletons. The CDR3 has 14 amino acids. Germline loops: CDR1 SGHKS, CDR2 YYEKEE (reference sequence). J was trimmed by 4 bases and V by 3 bases; bases with no gene match: 6. The record originates from a study of cytotoxic CD8 clonotypes in ibrutinib-treated CLL. Study overall: Responses: approximately 25 partial, 2 complete; after median roughly 5.5 years, around 15 stayed remitted, approximately twelve progressed.

This chain connects TRBV5-5 to TRBJ2-7; 8 bases map to TRBD1. The sequence was collected from a human donor with chronic lymphocytic leukemia. Here the sequenced sample was PBMCs, taken after 24 months of ibrutinib treatment. In nucleotides, the CDR3 is TGTGCCAGCAGCTCCTCCGGGACAGGTTACGAGCAGTACTTC. Translation: CASSSSGTGYEQYF.